Below are 32 T cell receptor beta chains sequenced from a single sample in a study of shared clonotypes between healthy human individuals. Profiling relied on immunoSEQ multiplex PCR, and the TCRdb table lists in-frame clones only, not all of them. Among over a million clones listed, more than 95% were seen once. The sequenced sample was naive CD4+ T cells sorted from blood. Subset reported: CD45RA+ positively selected. The origin of the receptors is a young man in good health.

CDR3 in DNA: TGTGCCAGCAGACACCCGGGACTAGCGGGCCTCCGGGAGACCCAGTACTTC. This codes for CASRHPGLAGLRETQYF. The chain combines TRBV28 with TRBJ2-5; 12 bases agree with TRBD2. Germline CDR1 MDHEN, CDR2 SYDVKM. With 6 bases clipped from V and 5 bases from J, the junction kept 13 bases outside the gene matches. The CDR3 totals 17 residues.

This chain uses TRBV5-4 with TRBJ2-1; 12 nucleotides align to TRBD2. The CDR3 length is 16 residues. Germline CDR1 reads SGHNT; CDR2 reads YYREEE (reference sequence). J lost 5 bases, V lost 4 bases, and 7 bases had no gene match. The CDR3 region is CASSPRLAGAHNEQFF. Here the CDR3 DNA reads TGTGCCAGCAGCCCTAGACTAGCGGGAGCCCACAATGAGCAGTTCTTC. Complete variable domain (other parts from reference TRBV5-4 and TRBJ2-1): ETGVTQSPTHLIKTRGQQVTLRCSSQSGHNTVSWYQQALGQGPQFIFQYYREEENGRGNFPPRFSGLQFPNYSSELNVNALELDDSALYLCASSPRLAGAHNEQFFGPGTRLTVL.

This clone showed up just a few times. The DNA of the CDR3 is TGTGCCAGCAGCCCTTACAACAATGAGCAGTTCTTC. Protein: CASSPYNNEQFF. V and J are TRBV7-2 and TRBJ2-1; D not resolved. The length of the CDR3 is 12 residues. Trimming left V 5 bases short and J 5 bases short, with 7 bases between. The germline gives CDR1 SGHTA, CDR2 FQGNSA.

On this clone itself: Other DNA sequences from this sample encode an identical CDR3 as well. The chain carries TRBV18 and TRBJ2-1; D uncertain. The ends were cut back, 3 bases at V and 1 base at J, with 4 bases in the middle. Germline CDR1 reads KGHSH; CDR2 reads LQKENI. The CDR3 has 13 residues. The CDR3 nucleotides read TGTGCCAGCTCACCCCCATCCTACAATGAGCAGTTCTTC. It codes for CASSPPSYNEQFF.

The chain joins TRBV18 to TRBJ2-3; D may match TRBD1 or TRBD2 (5 bases each). There are 18 residues in the CDR3. Germline V CDR1 and CDR2: KGHSH, LQKENI. V lost 3 bases and J lost 2, with 21 bases in between. The CDR3 region has the DNA TGTGCCAGCTCACCCCGGGGTAGGGGTATTGTCGCCACAGATACGCAGTATTTT. As protein: CASSPRGRGIVATDTQYF.

The CDR3, as DNA: TGCGCCAGCAGCCCGGACAGGGGGCGCCGAATCGAACTGTTTTTT. Its translation: CASSPDRGRRIELFF. This rearrangement joins TRBV5-1 to TRBJ1-4; TRBD1 agrees at 11 bases. The CDR3 has 15 amino acids. The J segment lost 12 bases and the V segment lost 4 bases, leaving 11 bases of the junction unmatched. Germline assignment: CDR1 SGHRS and CDR2 YFSETQ.

The rearrangement links TRBV15 to TRBJ1-2; 7 nucleotides match TRBD1. The germline V gene encodes CDR1 LNHNV and CDR2 YYDKDF (reference sequence). The trim removed 0 bases at V and 6 bases at J, leaving 7 bases unmatched. The CDR3 sequence is 15 residues long. CDR3 sequence reads: CATSRDPAGGDGYTF. The CDR3 nucleotides are TGTGCCACCAGCAGAGATCCGGCAGGGGGGGATGGCTACACCTTC.

About this clone itself: This sample includes further DNA sequences coding for the same CDR3. The genes are TRBV15 and TRBJ2-5; D uncertain. This CDR3 is 12 amino acids long. Germline V gene data show CDR1 as LNHNV and CDR2 as YYDKDF (reference sequence). The ends were cut back, 1 base at V and 5 bases at J, with 5 bases in the middle. CDR3 amino acids: CATSRVGETQYF. The CDR3 DNA reads TGTGCCACCAGCAGAGTCGGTGAGACCCAGTACTTC.

Note on this clone: Distinct nucleotide sequences in the sample also encode this CDR3. The V and J genes are TRBV5-1 and TRBJ2-5; D unresolved. Germline loops: CDR1 SGHRS, CDR2 YFSETQ. Trimming took 2 bases from V and 2 from J, leaving 7 bases between them. This CDR3 region has 13 residues. The CDR3 DNA reads as TGCGCCAGCAGCTTTAGCCCGCAAGAGACCCAGTACTTC. Its translation is CASSFSPQETQYF.

V is TRBV11-2 and J is TRBJ1-1; D not resolved. Germline V gene sequence: CDR1 SGHAT, CDR2 FQNNGV. The length of the CDR3 is 17 residues. V lost 2 bases to trimming and J lost 7 bases, with 23 bases between them. The CDR3 is CASSLLAVSTAFNEAFF. CDR3 DNA: TGTGCCAGCAGCTTATTAGCGGTTAGCACCGCGTTCAATGAAGCTTTCTTT.

This clone was recorded once. The chain joins TRBV4-2 to TRBJ2-1; possibly TRBD2 for D (6 bases). Germline CDR1 is LGHNA and CDR2 is YNFKEQ. The CDR3 runs 18 residues. Trimming left V 0 bases short and J 2 bases short, with 17 bases between. The CDR3 loop reads CASSQDLQEGLPYNEQFF. The DNA of the CDR3 is TGTGCCAGCAGCCAAGATCTTCAGGAGGGCCTCCCCTACAATGAGCAGTTCTTC.

The J gene is TRBJ2-7, the V gene TRBV5-1; 7 bases are shared with TRBD1. This CDR3 is 15 amino acids long. V dropped 4 bases and J dropped 3; count of bases not matched to a gene: 10. From germline, CDR1 is SGHRS and CDR2 YFSETQ. CDR3 sequence reads: CASSMGQPGRYEQYF. As DNA, the CDR3 is TGCGCCAGCAGCATGGGACAGCCAGGCCGCTACGAGCAGTACTTC.

The rearrangement joins TRBV19 to TRBJ2-1; 12 nucleotides align to TRBD2. This CDR3 is 16 amino acids long. Germline CDR1 LNHDA, CDR2 SQIVND (reference sequence). Trimming at V came to 5 bases and at J to 0 bases, leaving 2 bases not matched to a gene. In nucleotides, the CDR3 is TGTGCCAGTAGTGGACTAGCGGGATTCTCCTACAATGAGCAGTTCTTC. This gives the protein CASSGLAGFSYNEQFF. The entire variable domain, with the rest obtained from reference TRBV19 and TRBJ2-1, is as follows: DGGITQSPKYLFRKEGQNVTLSCEQNLNHDAMYWYRQDPGQGLRLIYYSQIVNDFQKGDIAEGYSVSREKKESFPLTVTSAQKNPTAFYLCASSGLAGFSYNEQFFGPGTRLTVL.

The chain has TRBV5-6 and TRBJ2-5; D unclear. Germline loops: CDR1 SGHDT, CDR2 YYEEEE. The CDR3 contains 14 residues. V dropped 0 bases and J dropped 5 bases, with 11 bases sitting between them. CDR3 in amino acids: CASSLVVPRETQYF. In DNA form, the CDR3 reads TGTGCCAGCAGCTTGGTGGTCCCGCGTGAGACCCAGTACTTC.

This chain links TRBV14 with TRBJ2-5; D gene ambiguous. The closer fit of TRBJ2-7 to the DNA end suggests the J call may be wrong. The CDR3 spans 14 residues. Germline V gene lookup returns CDR1 SGHDN and CDR2 FVKESK. The CDR3 bases are TGTGCCAGCAGCCGCCTCTACGGGTCCTACGAGCAGTACTTC. Its protein is CASSRLYGSYEQYF.

The gene calls are TRBV6-1 and TRBJ1-5, with D possibly TRBD1 on 5 matching bases. Looked up from germline, CDR1 is MNHNS and CDR2 is SASEGT. The CDR3 is made up of 14 amino acids. The ends were cut back, 7 bases at V and 9 bases at J, with 19 bases in the middle. The CDR3 DNA is TGTGCCAGCACGGAAGGTCGGGGGGGACGGCCCCAGCATTTT. This encodes CASTEGRGGRPQHF.

This chain uses TRBV9 with TRBJ2-7; 10 nucleotides align to TRBD2. This CDR3 contains 16 residues. V trimming: 4 bases; J trimming: 5 bases; junction bases outside the gene matches: 12. In germline, CDR1 is SGDLS, CDR2 YYNGEE. CDR3 region: CASSPHLLAGSHEQYF. CDR3 bases: TGTGCCAGCAGCCCCCACCTACTAGCGGGATCGCACGAGCAGTACTTC.

The chain uses TRBV7-3 and TRBJ2-3, with 9 positions matching TRBD2. Trimming took 4 bases from V and 4 from J; bases not matched to a gene: 12. Germline values: CDR1 SGHTA, CDR2 FQGTGA. There are 17 residues in the CDR3. CDR3 protein: CASSSSLAGTGADTQYF. DNA for the CDR3: TGTGCCAGCAGCTCTTCGCTAGCGGGGACCGGGGCAGATACGCAGTATTTT.

The chain joins TRBV28 to TRBJ1-2; D may be TRBD1 (5 bases). This CDR3 has 14 residues. Germline V gives CDR1 MDHEN, CDR2 SYDVKM. V lost 6 bases and J 8 bases, leaving 19 bases between the germline ends. The CDR3 spells CASRTTRQFGGYTF. The CDR3 nucleotides read TGTGCCAGCAGGACGACAAGACAGTTTGGAGGCTACACCTTC.

Worth noting for this clone: The same CDR3 is also encoded by other DNA sequences in this sample. The J gene is TRBJ2-7, the V gene TRBV5-1, with D unclear. V was pared by 4 bases and J by 0 bases, with 5 bases between. This CDR3 is 12 amino acids long. The germline CDR1 and CDR2 sequences are SGHRS and YFSETQ. The CDR3 bases are TGCGCCAGCAGCCGCGACTCCTACGAGCAGTACTTC. This encodes CASSRDSYEQYF.

The chain combines TRBV4-3 with TRBJ2-7, with TRBD2 matching over 9 bases. Unmatched junction bases numbered 4, after V lost 4 bases and J lost 6 bases. Germline V gives CDR1 LGHNA, CDR2 YSLEER. The CDR3 consists of 13 residues. The DNA of the CDR3 is TGCGCCAGCAGCCCCGGGACTAGCTCCGAGCAGTACTTC. Amino acids: CASSPGTSSEQYF.

The chain joins TRBV4-1 to TRBJ1-4, with no clear D. With 0 bases removed from V and 10 bases from J, the gap between germline ends came to 15 bases. Germline CDR1 and CDR2: MGHRA and YSYEKL. The CDR3 has 15 amino acids. CDR3 DNA sequence: TGCGCCAGCAGCCAAGATCGGGCAGGAACGGGAAAACTGTTTTTT. Protein product: CASSQDRAGTGKLFF.

The CDR3 region is CASSIRGDRLSNQPQHF. CDR3 bases: TGTGCCAGTAGTATTCGAGGGGACCGTTTAAGCAATCAGCCCCAGCATTTT. V is TRBV19 and J is TRBJ1-5; D may be TRBD1 (5 bases). This CDR3 spans 17 amino acids. V lost 3 bases to trimming and J lost 1 base, with 16 bases between them. CDR1 and CDR2 (germline): LNHDA, SQIVND (reference sequence).

The V gene is TRBV28, the J gene TRBJ1-4; no definite D call. CDR1 and CDR2 (germline): MDHEN, SYDVKM. The V and J ends lost 11 bases and 5 bases respectively, with 12 bases between them. The CDR3 extends over 12 amino acids. The CDR3 bases are TGTGCCGGGTCCCGGATGAATGAAAAACTGTTTTTT. As protein: CAGSRMNEKLFF.

The chain recombines TRBV6-5 with TRBJ2-4, with a tentative D call TRBD2 (5 bases). This CDR3 contains 15 residues. The germline V and J ends were trimmed by 6 bases and 0 bases, with 12 bases remaining between them. Germline V gene data show CDR1 as MNHEY and CDR2 as SVGAGI. The CDR3 spells CASRGSGLAKNIQYF. The CDR3 region has the DNA TGTGCCAGCAGGGGGAGCGGACTAGCCAAAAACATTCAGTACTTC.

This clone was detected only a few times. Other DNA variants within this sample encode the same CDR3. The chain combines TRBV18 with TRBJ1-2; maybe TRBD1 (5 bases). Deletions cut 2 bases from V and 1 base from J, with 5 bases between. CDR1 and CDR2 (germline): KGHSH, LQKENI. The CDR3 has 13 amino acids. The CDR3 region has the DNA TGTGCCAGCTCACCAGACAGTAACTATGGCTACACCTTC. Protein sequence: CASSPDSNYGYTF.

The chain has TRBV19 and TRBJ1-3, with unresolved D. Trimming stripped 4 bases from V and 2 bases from J, with 12 bases between. Looked up from germline, CDR1 is LNHDA and CDR2 is SQIVND (reference sequence). There are 15 residues in the CDR3. CDR3 in amino acids: CASSTPNLPGNTIYF. The CDR3 bases are TGTGCCAGTAGTACACCCAACCTCCCTGGAAACACCATATATTTT.

The chain is built from TRBV7-6 and TRBJ2-2; perhaps TRBD2 as D (5 bases). From germline, CDR1 is SGHVS and CDR2 FNYEAQ. The CDR3 sequence is 17 residues long. V lost 4 bases to trimming and J lost 0 bases, with 15 bases between them. CDR3: CASSSSGTRSNTGELFF. The DNA for the CDR3 is TGTGCCAGCAGCTCTTCGGGAACAAGATCGAACACCGGGGAGCTGTTTTTT.

The chain combines TRBV27 with TRBJ2-1; TRBD2 matches at 15 bases. V lost 2 bases and J lost 1; bases outside the gene matches: 6. This CDR3 region has 19 residues. Germline CDR1 is MNHEY and CDR2 is SMNVEV (reference sequence). CDR3 DNA sequence: TGTGCCAGCAGTTTACGGGGGACTAGCGGGAGGTCTTCCTACAATGAGCAGTTCTTC. This translates into CASSLRGTSGRSSYNEQFF.

The chain combines TRBV2 with TRBJ2-7, with D maybe TRBD1 (5 bases). The CDR3 runs to 14 residues. Germline values: CDR1 SNHLY, CDR2 FYNNEI. As DNA, the CDR3 is TGTGCTTTTACAAGGGGCCCGAGCTCCTACGAGCAGTACTTC. Amino acid sequence: CAFTRGPSSYEQYF. Looking up the rest from reference TRBV2 and TRBJ2-7 gives the full variable domain: EPEVTQTPSHQVTQMGQEVILRCVPISNHLYFYWYRQILGQKVEFLVSFYNNEISEKSEIFDDQFSVERPDGSNFTLKIRSTKLEDSAMYFCAFTRGPSSYEQYFGPGTRLTVT.

This chain joins TRBV29-1 and TRBJ2-6; D uncertain. The CDR3 has 16 amino acids. V shed 1 base and J shed 0 bases, with 10 bases lying between them. From germline, CDR1 is SQVTM and CDR2 ANQGSEA. CDR3 DNA: TGCAGCGTTGAAGGAGACGGAAACTCTGGGGCCAACGTCCTGACTTTC. Its protein product is CSVEGDGNSGANVLTF.

This rearrangement joins TRBV5-1 to TRBJ2-7, with TRBD1 identical over 10 bases. Germline CDR1 is SGHRS and CDR2 is YFSETQ. V dropped 2 bases and J dropped 3; count of bases not matched to a gene: 5. The CDR3 contains 15 residues. The CDR3 reads CASSFTGQGNYEQYF. For the CDR3, the DNA is TGCGCCAGCAGCTTCACGGGACAGGGGAACTACGAGCAGTACTTC. Based on the CDR3 plus reference TRBV5-1 and TRBJ2-7, the full variable domain is KAGVTQTPRYLIKTRGQQVTLSCSPISGHRSVSWYQQTPGQGLQFLFEYFSETQRNKGNFPGRFSGRQFSNSRSEMNVSTLELGDSALYLCASSFTGQGNYEQYFGPGTRLTVT.